These 27 T cell receptor beta chains were all obtained from the same sample, sequenced in a study of beta chain features in type 1 diabetes. Study outcomes and limitations: Shorter TCRB CDR3s, moderately but significantly so, marked every one of the four CD4+ subsets in Type 1 diabetes patients.

Their cognate antigens are unknown. The entirety of the isolated RNA underwent reverse transcription, so expressed TCRB transcripts were sequenced. The assay was immunoSEQ multiplex PCR, and TCRdb's table has in-frame clones only and misses some. The sample lists 140,000 or so clones; around an eighth were seen once. The source material was central memory CD4+ T cells from blood. The receptors here all came from a man aged 18-30 years with type 1 diabetes.

In its sample, this clone was seen many times. The rearrangement links TRBV7-2 to TRBJ1-1; D is unclear. Germline V gives CDR1 SGHTA, CDR2 FQGNSA. The V end was cut by 5 bases, the J end by 6 bases, with 16 bases between. This CDR3 has 14 residues. In nucleotides, the CDR3 is TGTGCCAGCAGCCCCGGTCGCCGATTACCTGAAGCTTTCTTT. As protein: CASSPGRRLPEAFF.

This clone was observed a few times. The chain uses TRBV30 and TRBJ1-3; tentative D call: TRBD1 (5 bases). The CDR3 runs to 16 residues. V was clipped by 1 base and J by 5 bases, with 18 bases between them. Germline loops: CDR1 GTSNPN, CDR2 SVGIG (reference sequence). In DNA, the CDR3 is TGTGCCTGGAGTGGGAGGGTCTCCAGGGCTAGAAACACCATATATTTT. It encodes CAWSGRVSRARNTIYF.

The rearrangement joins TRBV4-1 to TRBJ1-4; 7 positions match TRBD1. CDR3 length: 17 residues. V trimming: 3 bases; J trimming: 8 bases; junction bases outside the gene matches: 15. Germline CDR1 MGHRA, CDR2 YSYEKL. In nucleotides, the CDR3 is TGCGCCAGCAGCCAGACAGGGAACCAGGAGGCTGGGGAAAAACTGTTTTTT. Translation gives CASSQTGNQEAGEKLFF.

The chain links TRBV30 to TRBJ2-7, with D perhaps matching TRBD1 (7 bases). This CDR3 has 12 amino acids. Germline CDR1 is GTSNPN and CDR2 is SVGIG (reference sequence). The V end lost 0 bases, the J end lost 9 bases, and 12 bases lay between the germline ends. The CDR3 protein is CAWSVGGTAQYF. The CDR3 coding sequence is TGTGCCTGGAGTGTAGGGGGGACAGCGCAGTACTTC.

The chain is built from TRBV6-6 and TRBJ1-4, with 9 bases identical to TRBD1. Germline-derived CDR1 and CDR2 are MNHNY and SVGAGI (reference sequence). The J segment lost 5 bases and the V segment lost 5 bases, leaving 3 bases of the junction unmatched. This CDR3 is 14 amino acids long. In nucleotides, the CDR3 is TGTGCCAGCAGTCGGGACAGGGAAAATGAAAAACTGTTTTTT. Amino acids: CASSRDRENEKLFF.

This clone has only a few counts. The identical CDR3 is also encoded by other nucleotide sequences in the sample. The chain joins TRBV25-1 to TRBJ2-6; D could derive from TRBD1 or TRBD2 (5 bases each). Per the germline V gene, CDR1 is MGHDK and CDR2 is SYGVNS. The CDR3 loop spans 15 amino acids. Trimming took 1 base from V and 4 from J, leaving 8 bases between them. The CDR3 loop is CASSEFGTGANVLTF. In DNA, the CDR3 is TGTGCCAGCAGTGAATTTGGGACGGGGGCCAACGTCCTGACTTTC.

The V and J genes are TRBV6-5 and TRBJ1-5; TRBD1 is a possible D gene (6 bases). There are 13 residues in the CDR3. Germline loops: CDR1 MNHEY, CDR2 SVGAGI. V dropped 6 bases and J dropped 6 bases, with 12 bases sitting between them. CDR3: CASSPGATQPQHF. CDR3 coding DNA: TGTGCCAGCAGCCCGGGGGCAACTCAGCCCCAGCATTTT.

The sample holds a few counts of this clone. The CDR3 DNA sequence: TGCAGCGTGGCGGGACAGGGAGGAGAAAAACTGTTTTTT. It specifies CSVAGQGGEKLFF. V is TRBV29-1 and J is TRBJ1-4; the match to TRBD1 covers 9 bases. The CDR3 extends over 13 amino acids. V lost 6 bases and J lost 8; bases outside the gene matches: 7. The germline CDR1 and CDR2 sequences are SQVTM and ANQGSEA.

In this sample, this clone turned up a few times. This CDR3 is CASSLVPNNEQFF. CDR3 DNA: TGTGCCAGCAGCTTAGTCCCCAACAATGAGCAGTTCTTC. The chain links TRBV7-8 to TRBJ2-1; D is ambiguous. This CDR3 is built from 13 residues. CDR1 SGHVS and CDR2 FQNEAQ come from the germline V gene. V lost 1 base and J 5 bases, leaving 6 bases between the germline ends.

Turning to this clone: At one boundary the junction diverges from the germline segment, which might be a read error. The chain links TRBV5-1 to TRBJ1-4; tentative D call: TRBD1 (6 bases). This CDR3 contains 15 residues. The germline CDR1 and CDR2 sequences are SGHRS and YFSETQ. In DNA, the CDR3 is TGCGCCAGCAGTGATCTGGGGACAACGAATGAAAAACTGTTTTTT. Its translation: CASSDLGTTNEKLFF.

The genes are TRBV5-8 and TRBJ1-1; TRBD1 matches at 8 bases. Germline V gene lookup returns CDR1 SGHTS and CDR2 YDEGEE. V lost 4 bases and J lost 1; bases outside the gene matches: 6. The CDR3 runs to 15 residues. This chain's CDR3 is CASSETGVSNTEAFF. The CDR3 DNA reads as TGTGCCAGCAGCGAGACAGGGGTCTCGAACACTGAAGCTTTCTTT.

The chain uses TRBV11-3 and TRBJ2-3, with 8 nucleotides matching TRBD2. The CDR3 has 15 residues. The germline CDR1 and CDR2 sequences are SGHNT and YENEEA. V lost 1 base to trimming and J lost 5 bases; unmatched junction nucleotides: 5. DNA for the CDR3: TGTGCCAGCAGCTTAGTTGCGGGGGGCGTAGATACGCAGTATTTT. It codes for CASSLVAGGVDTQYF. Complete variable domain (other parts from reference TRBV11-3 and TRBJ2-3): EAGVVQSPRYKIIEKKQPVAFWCNPISGHNTLYWYLQNLGQGPELLIRYENEEAVDDSQLPKDRFSAERLKGVDSTLKIQPAELGDSAVYLCASSLVAGGVDTQYFGPGTRLTVL.

This clone has more than one count but fewer than ten. The genes are TRBV7-6 and TRBJ2-5, with 9 bases identical to TRBD1. CDR3 length: 15 residues. V was clipped by 5 bases and J by 5 bases; unmatched bases: 9. CDR1 SGHVS and CDR2 FNYEAQ come from the germline V gene. CDR3 coding DNA: TGTGCCAGCAGCCCGATGACAGGGGGAAGCGAGACCCAGTACTTC. It translates to CASSPMTGGSETQYF. The complete variable domain, with remaining parts taken from reference TRBV7-6 and TRBJ2-5, reads GAGVSQSPRYKVTKRGQDVALRCDPISGHVSLYWYRQALGQGPEFLTYFNYEAQQDKSGLPNDRFSAERPEGSISTLTIQRTEQRDSAMYRCASSPMTGGSETQYFGPGTRLLVL.

This chain uses TRBV4-1 with TRBJ1-2; 9 bases are a match to TRBD1. J lost 8 bases, V lost 6 bases, and 13 bases had no gene match. The germline gives CDR1 MGHRA, CDR2 YSYEKL. The CDR3 is 15 residues long. DNA of the CDR3: TGCGCCAGCAGTACCGACATGGGGACAGGGCAGGGCTACACCTTC. Amino acids: CASSTDMGTGQGYTF.

The rearrangement joins TRBV13 to TRBJ1-2; 8 nucleotides match TRBD1. Trimming at V came to 5 bases and at J to 4 bases, leaving 3 bases not matched to a gene. Germline values: CDR1 PRHDT, CDR2 FYEKMQ (reference sequence). This CDR3 contains 13 residues. In DNA form, the CDR3 reads TGTGCCAGCAGCCACACAGGGGGCTATGGCTACACCTTC. Its translation: CASSHTGGYGYTF.

The V gene is TRBV7-3, the J gene TRBJ1-2, with D perhaps matching TRBD1 (5 bases). This CDR3 spans 16 amino acids. In germline, CDR1 is SGHTA, CDR2 FQGTGA. Trimming removed 2 bases from V and 7 bases from J, with 20 bases in between. For the CDR3, the DNA is TGTGCCAGCAGCTTATCGGGTCCCAGGGCCTCGGGTGGCTACACCTTC. Protein: CASSLSGPRASGGYTF. Drawing the rest from reference TRBV7-3 and TRBJ1-2, the complete variable domain is GAGVSQTPSNKVTEKGKYVELRCDPISGHTALYWYRQSLGQGPEFLIYFQGTGAADDSGLPNDRFFAVRPEGSVSTLKIQRTERGDSAVYLCASSLSGPRASGGYTFGSGTRLTVV.

The chain is built from TRBV6-1 and TRBJ1-1; D uncertain. The V gene lost 3 bases and the J gene lost 2 bases, with 10 bases spanning the gap. Germline values: CDR1 MNHNS, CDR2 SASEGT. The CDR3 runs 14 residues. The chain's CDR3 is CASSDHVGNTEAFF. The CDR3 coding sequence is TGTGCCAGCAGTGATCACGTGGGAAACACTGAAGCTTTCTTT.

This clone was seen at least ten times. The chain couples TRBV5-4 to TRBJ1-6; no definite D call. Trimming removed 0 bases at V and 13 bases at J, with 8 bases between. The germline V gene encodes CDR1 SGHNT and CDR2 YYREEE (reference sequence). CDR3 size: 12 residues. The CDR3 sequence is CASSLDQSPLHF. The CDR3 DNA reads as TGTGCCAGCAGCTTGGACCAATCGCCCCTCCACTTT. Using reference TRBV5-4 and TRBJ1-6 for the parts outside the CDR3, the full variable domain is ETGVTQSPTHLIKTRGQQVTLRCSSQSGHNTVSWYQQALGQGPQFIFQYYREEENGRGNFPPRFSGLQFPNYSSELNVNALELDDSALYLCASSLDQSPLHFGNGTRLTVT.

The chain joins TRBV25-1 to TRBJ2-7; D unresolved. Germline-derived CDR1 and CDR2 are MGHDK and SYGVNS. Trimming stripped 1 base from V and 4 bases from J, with 8 bases between. This CDR3 contains 13 residues. The CDR3 coding sequence is TGTGCCAGCAGTGAATCCGGCGAGTACGAGCAGTACTTC. This encodes CASSESGEYEQYF.

This rearrangement joins TRBV6-6 to TRBJ1-1, with D tentatively TRBD1 (5 bases). Trimming took off 6 bases at V and 2 bases at J, with 13 bases between the two ends. This CDR3 region has 14 residues. Germline assignment: CDR1 MNHNY and CDR2 SVGAGI (reference sequence). The DNA of the CDR3 is TGTGCCAGCAGGGGCGCCACAGGCAACACTGAAGCTTTCTTT. It translates to CASRGATGNTEAFF.

This clone came up a few times. The V gene is TRBV2, the J gene TRBJ1-1; 12 bases align to TRBD1. After removal of 8 bases from V and 8 bases from J, the junction contained 15 bases not matched to a gene. The CDR3 is 16 amino acids. CDR1 and CDR2 from the germline V gene are SNHLY and FYNNEI. DNA of the CDR3: TGTGCCAGCTTCCCGGGACAGGGGGCCGGGCGGTCGGAAGCTTTCTTT. Its translation: CASFPGQGAGRSEAFF.

The rearrangement joins TRBV5-4 to TRBJ2-7, with D hard to call. Trimming took off 0 bases at V and 5 bases at J, with 9 bases between the two ends. Germline V lookup: CDR1 SGHNT, CDR2 YYREEE (reference sequence). The CDR3 runs to 13 residues. The CDR3 spells CASSLGPEDEQYF. The CDR3 bases are TGTGCCAGCAGCTTGGGGCCTGAAGACGAGCAGTACTTC.

This clone was counted a single time. The rearrangement uses TRBV9 and TRBJ1-2; 9 bases align to TRBD1. V gave up 6 bases and J gave up 7 bases; unmatched junction bases: 10. The CDR3 has 14 amino acids. Per the germline V gene, CDR1 is SGDLS and CDR2 is YYNGEE. CDR3 loop: CASTNQQGAGGYTF. The DNA for the CDR3 is TGTGCCAGCACCAATCAACAGGGGGCAGGTGGCTACACCTTC.

This clone was picked up a small number of times. The chain combines TRBV2 with TRBJ1-3; D is ambiguous. Deletions cut 7 bases from V and 6 bases from J, with 7 bases between. Per the germline V gene, CDR1 is SNHLY and CDR2 is FYNNEI. The CDR3 is 11 amino acids. The chain's CDR3 is CASKYENTIYF. Written as DNA, the CDR3 is TGTGCCAGCAAATACGAAAACACCATATATTTT.

V and J are TRBV7-6 and TRBJ2-1; 8 bases are shared with TRBD1. V was clipped by 5 bases and J by 1 base; unmatched bases: 7. This CDR3 has 16 residues. Germline CDR1 and CDR2: SGHVS and FNYEAQ. The CDR3, as DNA: TGTGCCAGCAGCCTCGCCCAGGGGGCATCCTACAATGAGCAGTTCTTC. Translation: CASSLAQGASYNEQFF. Looking up the rest from reference TRBV7-6 and TRBJ2-1 gives the full variable domain: GAGVSQSPRYKVTKRGQDVALRCDPISGHVSLYWYRQALGQGPEFLTYFNYEAQQDKSGLPNDRFSAERPEGSISTLTIQRTEQRDSAMYRCASSLAQGASYNEQFFGPGTRLTVL.

The chain uses TRBV4-2 and TRBJ2-7; 10 nucleotides line up with TRBD2. Germline V gives CDR1 LGHNA, CDR2 YNFKEQ. With V trimmed by 1 base and J by 2 bases, 5 bases remained unmatched. This CDR3 spans 16 amino acids. CDR3 DNA sequence: TGTGCCAGCAGCCAAGTTCCAGCGGGGGGGCCCTACGAGCAGTACTTC. Protein: CASSQVPAGGPYEQYF.

This clone was recorded only once. The chain uses TRBV9 and TRBJ2-3; no clear D. Deletions cut 0 bases from V and 1 base from J, with 9 bases between. Germline loops: CDR1 SGDLS, CDR2 YYNGEE. This CDR3 has 15 amino acids. Here the CDR3 reads CASSVGASRTDTQYF. The CDR3 bases are TGTGCCAGCAGCGTAGGAGCCAGCCGCACAGATACGCAGTATTTT. Combining the CDR3 with reference TRBV9 and TRBJ2-3 gives the whole variable domain DSGVTQTPKHLITATGQRVTLRCSPRSGDLSVYWYQQSLDQGLQFLIQYYNGEERAKGNILERFSAQQFPDLHSELNLSSLELGDSALYFCASSVGASRTDTQYFGPGTRLTVL.